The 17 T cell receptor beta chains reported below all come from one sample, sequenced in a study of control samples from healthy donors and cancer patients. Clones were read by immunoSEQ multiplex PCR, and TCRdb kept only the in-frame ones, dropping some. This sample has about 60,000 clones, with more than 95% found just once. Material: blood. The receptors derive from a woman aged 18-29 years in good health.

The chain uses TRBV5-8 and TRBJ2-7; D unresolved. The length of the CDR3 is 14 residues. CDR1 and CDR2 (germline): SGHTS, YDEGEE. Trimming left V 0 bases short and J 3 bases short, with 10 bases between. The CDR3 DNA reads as TGTGCCAGCAGCTTGGGCTCTGGGGTCTACGAGCAGTACTTC. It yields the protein CASSLGSGVYEQYF.

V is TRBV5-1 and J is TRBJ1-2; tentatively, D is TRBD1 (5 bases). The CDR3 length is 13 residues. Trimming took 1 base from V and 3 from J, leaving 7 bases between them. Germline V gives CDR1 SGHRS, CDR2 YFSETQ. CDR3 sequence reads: CASSLLGDYGYTF. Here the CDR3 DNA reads TGCGCCAGCAGCTTGTTAGGGGACTATGGCTACACCTTC.

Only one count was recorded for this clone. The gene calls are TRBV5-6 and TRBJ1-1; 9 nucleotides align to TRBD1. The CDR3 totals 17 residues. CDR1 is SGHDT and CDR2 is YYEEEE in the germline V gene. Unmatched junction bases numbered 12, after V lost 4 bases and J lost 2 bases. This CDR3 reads CASSPGGTGLFNTEAFF. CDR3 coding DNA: TGTGCCAGCAGCCCGGGAGGGACAGGGCTTTTTAACACTGAAGCTTTCTTT.

The CDR3 nucleotides read TGTGCCAGCAGTGAAGGGGAGGCGTCTGATACGCAGTATTTT. It is translated as CASSEGEASDTQYF. The chain combines TRBV6-1 with TRBJ2-3; TRBD2 is a possible D gene (6 bases). CDR1 is MNHNS and CDR2 is SASEGT in the germline V gene. The CDR3 extends over 14 amino acids. V was trimmed by 1 base and J by 6 bases, leaving 11 bases between them.

The CDR3 DNA reads as TGTGCCAGCAGCTTAGCGGGGAAAACTGAAGCTTTCTTT. This sequence encodes CASSLAGKTEAFF. The gene calls are TRBV7-2 and TRBJ1-1; D call uncertain. Per the germline V gene, CDR1 is SGHTA and CDR2 is FQGNSA. Trimming shortened V by 0 bases and J by 5 bases, and 7 bases separated the two germline ends. This CDR3 region has 13 residues.

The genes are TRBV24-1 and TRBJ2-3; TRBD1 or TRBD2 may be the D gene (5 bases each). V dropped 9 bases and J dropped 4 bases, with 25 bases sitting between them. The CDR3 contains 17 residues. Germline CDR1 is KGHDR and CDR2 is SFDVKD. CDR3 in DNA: TGTGCCACCGACGGGGTTGAGGACACATTAAGTTCAGATACGCAGTATTTT. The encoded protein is CATDGVEDTLSSDTQYF.

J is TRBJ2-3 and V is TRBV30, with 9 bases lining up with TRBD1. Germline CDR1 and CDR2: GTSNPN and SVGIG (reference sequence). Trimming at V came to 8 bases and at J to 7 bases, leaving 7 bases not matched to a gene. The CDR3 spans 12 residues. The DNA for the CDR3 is TGTGCCACGGACAGGGGTTTGTATACGCAGTATTTT. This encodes CATDRGLYTQYF. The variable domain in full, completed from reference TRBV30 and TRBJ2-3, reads SQTIHQWPATLVQPVGSPLSLECTVEGTSNPNLYWYRQAAGRGLQLLFYSVGIGQISSEVPQNLSASRPQDRQFILSSKKLLLSDSGFYLCATDRGLYTQYFGPGTRLTVL.

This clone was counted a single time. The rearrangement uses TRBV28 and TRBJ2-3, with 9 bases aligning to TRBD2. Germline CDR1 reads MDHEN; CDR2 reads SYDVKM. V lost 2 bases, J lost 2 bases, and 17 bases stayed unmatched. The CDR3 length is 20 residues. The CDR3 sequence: CASSLKGGGAPIHDTDTQYF. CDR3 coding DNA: TGTGCCAGCAGTTTAAAGGGCGGGGGGGCGCCTATACACGACACAGATACGCAGTATTTT.

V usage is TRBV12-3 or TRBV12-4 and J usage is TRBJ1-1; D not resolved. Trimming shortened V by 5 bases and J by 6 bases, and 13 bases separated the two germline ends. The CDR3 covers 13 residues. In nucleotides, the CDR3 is TGTGCCAGCAGTCCGGCATACCCCTCTGAAGCTTTCTTT. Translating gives CASSPAYPSEAFF.

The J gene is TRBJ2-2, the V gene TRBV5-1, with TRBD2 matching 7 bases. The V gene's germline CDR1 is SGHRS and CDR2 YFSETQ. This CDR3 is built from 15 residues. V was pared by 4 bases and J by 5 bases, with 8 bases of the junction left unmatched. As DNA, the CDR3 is TGCGCCAGCAGCCTTCGGACGGGGGGAACCGGGGAGCTGTTTTTT. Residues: CASSLRTGGTGELFF.

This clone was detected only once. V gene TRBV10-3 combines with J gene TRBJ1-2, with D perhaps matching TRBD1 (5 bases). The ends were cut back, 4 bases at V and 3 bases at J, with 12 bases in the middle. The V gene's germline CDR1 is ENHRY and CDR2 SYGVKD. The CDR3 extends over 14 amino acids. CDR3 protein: CAISGGPRDYGYTF. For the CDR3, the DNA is TGTGCCATCAGTGGGGGACCGAGGGACTATGGCTACACCTTC.

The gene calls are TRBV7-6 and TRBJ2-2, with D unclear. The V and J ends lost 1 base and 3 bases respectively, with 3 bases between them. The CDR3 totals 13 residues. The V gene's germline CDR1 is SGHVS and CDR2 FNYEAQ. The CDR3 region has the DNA TGTGCCAGCAGCTTAGGGGACACCGGGGAGCTGTTTTTT. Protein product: CASSLGDTGELFF.

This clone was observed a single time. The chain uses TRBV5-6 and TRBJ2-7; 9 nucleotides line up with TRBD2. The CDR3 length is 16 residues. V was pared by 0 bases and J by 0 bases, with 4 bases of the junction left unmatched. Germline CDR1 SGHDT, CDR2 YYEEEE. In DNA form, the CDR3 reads TGTGCCAGCAGCTTGGGACTAGCGGAAACCTCCTACGAGCAGTACTTC. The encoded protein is CASSLGLAETSYEQYF. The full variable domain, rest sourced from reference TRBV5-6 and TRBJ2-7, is DAGVTQSPTHLIKTRGQQVTLRCSPKSGHDTVSWYQQALGQGPQFIFQYYEEEERQRGNFPDRFSGHQFPNYSSELNVNALLLGDSALYLCASSLGLAETSYEQYFGPGTRLTVT.

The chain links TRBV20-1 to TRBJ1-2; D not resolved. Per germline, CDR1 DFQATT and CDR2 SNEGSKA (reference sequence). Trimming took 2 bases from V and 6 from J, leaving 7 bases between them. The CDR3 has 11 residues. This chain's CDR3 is CSARRQDGYTF. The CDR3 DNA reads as TGCAGTGCTAGAAGGCAGGATGGCTACACCTTC.

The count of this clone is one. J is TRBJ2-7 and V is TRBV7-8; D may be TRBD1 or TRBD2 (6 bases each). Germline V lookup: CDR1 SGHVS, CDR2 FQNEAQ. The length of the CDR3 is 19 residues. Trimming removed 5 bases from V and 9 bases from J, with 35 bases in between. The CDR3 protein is CASSQPKAWGRRWAGVQYF. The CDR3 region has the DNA TGTGCCAGCAGCCAACCAAAAGCTTGGGGGAGGAGGTGGGCAGGGGTGCAGTACTTC. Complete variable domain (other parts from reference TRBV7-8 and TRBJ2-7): GAGVSQSPRYKVAKRGQDVALRCDPISGHVSLFWYQQALGQGPEFLTYFQNEAQLDKSGLPSDRFFAERPEGSVSTLKIQRTQQEDSAVYLCASSQPKAWGRRWAGVQYFGPGTRLTVT.

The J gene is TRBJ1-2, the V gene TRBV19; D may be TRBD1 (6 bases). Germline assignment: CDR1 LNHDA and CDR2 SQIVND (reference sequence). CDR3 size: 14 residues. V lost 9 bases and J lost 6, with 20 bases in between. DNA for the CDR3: TGTGCCAGCCAAAGGGGGGCAGACCGAGATGGCTACACCTTC. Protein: CASQRGADRDGYTF.

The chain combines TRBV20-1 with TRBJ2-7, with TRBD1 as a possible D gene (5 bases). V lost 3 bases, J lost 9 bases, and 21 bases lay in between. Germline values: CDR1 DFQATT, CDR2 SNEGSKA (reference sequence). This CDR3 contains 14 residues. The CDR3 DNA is TGCAGTGCTAGTCCCTCTCTCACCCTAAGGGGGCAGTACTTC. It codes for CSASPSLTLRGQYF.